The 17 T cell receptor beta chains in this list originate from one sample, sequenced in a study of T-cell memory formation after mild COVID-19. TCRdb re-called the 5' RACE reads with MiXCR, one entry per CDR3 protein. Of more than 4,500 distinct CDR3 sequences in the sample, roughly 25% were seen once. Sequenced input: PBMCs or a T cell subset sorted from them (not recorded which). The origin of the receptors is an adult who had mild COVID-19 (a few samples of this study predate the infection). Cell type and time point are not known.

By share, this clonotype ranks as medium-sized (0.01 to 0.1%). V usage is TRBV15 and J usage is TRBJ2-1; 7 bases agree with TRBD2. The CDR3 covers 16 residues. J gave up 3 bases and V 3 bases, and 8 bases lay outside the gene matches. The germline CDR1 and CDR2 sequences are LNHNV and YYDKDF (reference sequence). The CDR3 sequence: CATSSASGTIYNEQFF. The CDR3 DNA reads TGTGCCACCAGCAGTGCCTCCGGGACTATCTACAATGAGCAGTTCTTC. The full variable domain, with the rest looked up from reference TRBV15 and TRBJ2-1, is DAMVIQNPRYQVTQFGKPVTLSCSQTLNHNVMYWYQQKSSQAPKLLFHYYDKDFNNEADTPDNFQSRRPNTSFCFLDIRSPGLGDTAMYLCATSSASGTIYNEQFFGPGTRLTVL.

In its sample, this clonotype ranks as medium-sized. This chain uses TRBV25-1 with TRBJ1-4; no definite D call. The CDR3 sequence is 15 residues long. The V gene's germline CDR1 is MGHDK and CDR2 SYGVNS. Trimming shortened V by 1 base and J by 0 bases, and 6 bases separated the two germline ends. The CDR3 DNA follows: TGTGCCAGCAGTGAATCGGCGGCAACTAATGAAAAACTGTTTTTT. It codes for CASSESAATNEKLFF.

This clonotype qualifies as medium-sized. This sequence joins TRBV6-6 and TRBJ2-7, with a weak D call TRBD2 (5 bases). Germline CDR1 is MNHNY and CDR2 is SVGAGI (reference sequence). V shed 5 bases and J shed 3 bases, with 23 bases lying between them. The CDR3 is 17 amino acids. The CDR3 nucleotides are TGTGCCAGCAGTCCCGGGGTTGTCGAGAATCACCACTACGAGCAGTACTTC. It translates to CASSPGVVENHHYEQYF.

This clonotype is judged medium-sized. The V and J genes are TRBV6-5 and TRBJ1-6, with D tentatively TRBD1 (6 bases). Germline assignment: CDR1 MNHEY and CDR2 SVGAGI. The length of the CDR3 is 15 residues. The V and J ends lost 6 bases and 7 bases respectively, with 16 bases between them. The CDR3 sequence is CASRDTQGLNSPLHF. The CDR3 coding sequence is TGTGCCAGCAGAGACACACAGGGCCTGAATTCACCCCTCCACTTT.

By sample share, this clonotype is medium-sized. The V and J genes are TRBV6-5 and TRBJ2-2, with a possible D match to TRBD2 (6 bases). V dropped 2 bases and J dropped 1 base, with 8 bases sitting between them. The CDR3 runs 15 residues. Germline V lookup: CDR1 MNHEY, CDR2 SVGAGI. The CDR3 loop is CASSYTGGNTGELFF. CDR3 sequence (DNA): TGTGCCAGCAGTTACACCGGGGGGAACACCGGGGAGCTGTTTTTT.

This clonotype is medium-sized. The chain combines TRBV4-1 with TRBJ1-1, with D uncertain. The CDR3 extends over 14 amino acids. V was trimmed by 1 base and J by 0 bases, leaving 6 bases between them. CDR1 is MGHRA, CDR2 YSYEKL, per germline. This chain's CDR3 is CASSQGRLNTEAFF. In nucleotides, the CDR3 is TGCGCCAGCAGCCAAGGGAGACTGAACACTGAAGCTTTCTTT.

This clonotype is medium-sized. The rearrangement joins TRBV9 to TRBJ1-5; D remains unclear. V was cut by 5 bases and J by 0 bases, with 18 bases left in between. CDR1 is SGDLS and CDR2 is YYNGEE in the germline V gene. The CDR3 consists of 17 residues. The CDR3 DNA follows: TGTGCCAGCAGTCCGGGTCCCACCCCGTATAGCAATCAGCCCCAGCATTTT. Translation gives CASSPGPTPYSNQPQHF.

The rearrangement links TRBV27 to TRBJ2-7; 7 nucleotides align to TRBD2. With 6 bases clipped from V and 6 bases from J, the junction kept 8 bases outside the gene matches. CDR3 length equals 13 residues. The germline V gene encodes CDR1 MNHEY and CDR2 SMNVEV (reference sequence). CDR3 bases: TGTGCCAGCAGAGGGAGGGGTGTTGGCGAGCAGTACTTC. It specifies CASRGRGVGEQYF.

This clonotype is medium-sized. The V and J genes are TRBV19 and TRBJ1-2; TRBD1 is a possible D gene (5 bases). This CDR3 contains 13 residues. The V end lost 3 bases, the J end lost 2 bases, and 7 bases lay between the germline ends. Germline CDR1 and CDR2: LNHDA and SQIVND (reference sequence). The CDR3 nucleotides read TGTGCCAGTAGTATTGGGGCAAACTATGGCTACACCTTC. Its translation is CASSIGANYGYTF.

This clonotype rates as medium-sized (0.01 to 0.1%). V usage is TRBV4-3 and J usage is TRBJ2-2; the match to TRBD2 covers 10 bases. Per germline, CDR1 LGHNA and CDR2 YSLEER. CDR3 length equals 15 residues. V lost 3 bases and J lost 7; bases outside the gene matches: 5. The CDR3 sequence is CASSQSGGVVGELFF. The CDR3 nucleotides are TGCGCCAGCAGCCAGAGCGGGGGGGTTGTCGGGGAGCTGTTTTTT.

This rearrangement joins TRBV5-1 to TRBJ2-3; no clear D gene. The CDR3 covers 20 residues. CDR1 and CDR2 (germline): SGHRS, YFSETQ. V lost 4 bases to trimming and J lost 1 base, with 28 bases between them. CDR3 in DNA: TGCGCCAGCAGCCCGGGCGTCTATAGGGCAGCACGTCGGGGCACAGATACGCAGTATTTT. Amino acids: CASSPGVYRAARRGTDTQYF.

This clonotype is categorized as medium-sized. The rearrangement links TRBV5-1 to TRBJ2-1; TRBD1 matches at 7 bases. The junction had 6 bases not matched to a gene; V was cut back by 3 bases and J by 9 bases. The CDR3 sequence is 13 residues long. Germline V CDR1 and CDR2: SGHRS, YFSETQ. CDR3 nucleotide sequence: TGCGCCAGCAGCTACGGACAGGCGGCTGAGCAGTTCTTC. Amino acids: CASSYGQAAEQFF.

This clonotype was recorded once. The CDR3 reads CASSQDLGTSGGYSYEQYF. The CDR3 nucleotides are TGTGCCAGCAGCCAAGATTTGGGGACTAGCGGGGGTTACTCCTACGAGCAGTACTTC. The rearrangement uses TRBV4-2 and TRBJ2-7; 14 bases match TRBD2. Germline values: CDR1 LGHNA, CDR2 YNFKEQ. J was trimmed by 0 bases and V by 0 bases; bases with no gene match: 7. The CDR3 sequence is 19 residues long.

This clonotype is medium-sized (0.01 to 0.1%) by share. The V and J genes are TRBV4-3 and TRBJ2-1; 12 bases are shared with TRBD2. Unmatched junction bases numbered 22, after V lost 1 base and J lost 6 bases. The CDR3 has 22 amino acids. Germline-derived CDR1 and CDR2 are LGHNA and YSLEER. CDR3 amino acids: CASSQVPPWGVPTSGGSNEQFF. In DNA, the CDR3 is TGCGCCAGCAGCCAAGTCCCGCCGTGGGGGGTCCCGACTAGCGGGGGATCCAATGAGCAGTTCTTC.

This clonotype has a handful of counts. This may come from a read error, since a much larger clone is one base off. The rearrangement links TRBV9 to TRBJ2-2, with a weak D call TRBD2 (7 bases). CDR1 and CDR2 from the germline V gene are SGDLS and YYNGEE. CDR3 length: 14 residues. The chain's CDR3 is CASSPPRGAGELIF. The CDR3 region has the DNA TGTGCCAGCAGCCCCCCCCGGGGGGCCGGGGAGCTGATTTTT.

This clonotype rates as medium-sized. This chain joins TRBV4-1 and TRBJ2-5; D call uncertain. The CDR3 sequence is 18 residues long. Germline V CDR1 and CDR2: MGHRA, YSYEKL. The V end was cut by 4 bases, the J end by 0 bases, with 21 bases between. The CDR3, as DNA: TGCGCCAGCAGCCCTACCCCCCAGACTCTAAAGTACCAAGAGACCCAGTACTTC. Translated, it gives CASSPTPQTLKYQETQYF.

Within the sample, this clonotype is medium-sized. V usage is TRBV7-2 and J usage is TRBJ1-4; no clear D gene. V was cut by 3 bases and J by 0 bases, with 8 bases left in between. Germline-derived CDR1 and CDR2 are SGHTA and FQGNSA. The CDR3 is made up of 15 amino acids. CDR3 loop: CASSFIPATNEKLFF. The CDR3 nucleotides read TGTGCCAGCAGCTTTATCCCCGCAACTAATGAAAAACTGTTTTTT.